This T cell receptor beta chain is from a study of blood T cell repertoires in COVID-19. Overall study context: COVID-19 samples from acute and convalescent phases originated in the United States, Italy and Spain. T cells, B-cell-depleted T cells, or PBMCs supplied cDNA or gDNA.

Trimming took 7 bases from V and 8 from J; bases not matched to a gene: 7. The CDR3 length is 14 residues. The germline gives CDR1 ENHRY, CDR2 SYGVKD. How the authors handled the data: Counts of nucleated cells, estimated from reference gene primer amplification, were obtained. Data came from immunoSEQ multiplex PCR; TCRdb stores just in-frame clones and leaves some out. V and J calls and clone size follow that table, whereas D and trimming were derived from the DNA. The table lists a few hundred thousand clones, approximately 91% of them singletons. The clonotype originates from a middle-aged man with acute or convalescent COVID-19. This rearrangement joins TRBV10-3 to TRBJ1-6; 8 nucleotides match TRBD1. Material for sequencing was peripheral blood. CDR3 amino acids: CAITETGADSPLHF. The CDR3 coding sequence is TGTGCCATCACCGAGACAGGGGCTGATTCACCCCTCCACTTT.